Listed below are T cell receptor beta chains from one sample, sequenced in a study of cytomegalovirus exposure and HLA in healthy donors. Assay: immunoSEQ multiplex PCR; the TCRdb copy retains only in-frame clones and omits some. The table records about 200,000 clones, around four fifths of them present only once. The sequencing input was PBMCs. The origin of the receptors is a young woman in good health and CMV-seronegative. Each CDR3 is given with its conserved first and last residue. The order of the fields is V gene, clone size, J gene, D gene, CDR3 protein. A D gene is named only where the DNA matches it firmly. Expanded clones are given a class, and other clones once, few, many or no size at all.

>TRBV4-1|NA|TRBJ1-4|NA
CASSQPGTNTEKLFF
>TRBV2|NA|TRBJ1-1|TRBD1
CASRGQGELNTEAFF
>TRBV5-1|NA|TRBJ2-3|NA
CASSLEPSSTDTQYF
>TRBV7-8|NA|TRBJ2-7|NA
CASTIYQGQRIAEQYF
>TRBV6-1|NA|TRBJ1-4|TRBD1
CASSGDRVYEKLFF
>TRBV5-4|NA|TRBJ2-7|NA
CASSLGDNFYEQYF
>TRBV7-8|NA|TRBJ1-1|TRBD1
CASSPQGVGTEAFF
>TRBV28|NA|TRBJ1-5|NA
CASSSDNNSNQPQHF
>TRBV5-4|NA|TRBJ2-1|TRBD2
CASSLRTSGSYNEQFF
>TRBV5-1|once|TRBJ1-1|TRBD1
CASSLGQGGTEAFF
>TRBV11-3|once|TRBJ2-7|TRBD1
CASSFGTGGPYEQYF
>TRBV2|once|TRBJ2-1|NA
CASRTSLNNEQFF
>TRBV27|NA|TRBJ1-5|NA
CASSLSTTGPNQPQHF
>TRBV9|once|TRBJ2-1|TRBD2
CASSPPGLADEQFF
>TRBV19|NA|TRBJ1-3|NA
CASSPRRISGNTIYF
>TRBV7-8|NA|TRBJ2-2|TRBD1
CASSLRTGNTGELFF
>TRBV10-1|NA|TRBJ2-3|TRBD2
CASSVLAGGQDTQYF
>TRBV2|few|TRBJ1-2|NA
CASSPDLTPGYTF
>TRBV27|NA|TRBJ2-1|TRBD2
CASSLSAGGPNEQFF
>TRBV28|NA|TRBJ1-2|NA
CASRGGTVYGYTF
>TRBV7-9|NA|TRBJ2-7|NA
CASSSPTGPTSYEQYF
>TRBV5-1|NA|TRBJ2-2|NA
CASSFTLNTGELFF
>TRBV29-1|NA|TRBJ1-2|NA
CSVERSTALHPIYGYTF
>TRBV12-5|many|TRBJ1-6|NA
CASGLRPGSSYNSPLHF
>TRBV11-2|NA|TRBJ2-3|NA
CASSLTLGTSSTDTQYF
>TRBV15|NA|TRBJ1-4|TRBD1
CATSTDRVGEKLFF
>TRBV2|few|TRBJ2-7|NA
CASRAQGIAYEQYF
>TRBV27|NA|TRBJ1-3|TRBD1
CASRPGTAISGNTIYF
>TRBV7-9|NA|TRBJ1-2|NA
CASSRGVVHYTF
>TRBV19|NA|TRBJ2-2|NA
CASNTGTGELFF
>TRBV5-1|NA|TRBJ1-1|NA
CASSLQGYTEAFF
>TRBV5-6|NA|TRBJ2-7|TRBD2
CASSSSGGSSYEQYF
>TRBV6-5|once|TRBJ2-7|NA
CASSQRPGQAYEQYF
>TRBV27|NA|TRBJ1-1|TRBD1
CASSRSGTGRWGMMNTEAFF
>TRBV4-1|NA|TRBJ1-1|NA
CASSQDPVGGTEAFF
>TRBV6-1|NA|TRBJ2-1|TRBD2
CASSETPAGGNNEQFF
>TRBV6-1|NA|TRBJ2-1|NA
CASSESSGNYNEQFF
>TRBV27|NA|TRBJ2-7|NA
CASTRYEQYF
>TRBV10-3|NA|TRBJ2-7|NA
CADLRWMREQYF
>TRBV30|NA|TRBJ1-2|NA
CAWKGATSYGYTF
>TRBV12-5|NA|TRBJ2-2|NA
CASGPITGELFF
>TRBV6-1|NA|TRBJ2-1|NA
CASTSHVAVNEQFF
>TRBV7-9|NA|TRBJ1-5|TRBD1
CASSLGTGRGLNQPQHF
>TRBV6-5|NA|TRBJ1-5|TRBD1
CASSYLTGTQPQHF
>TRBV25-1|NA|TRBJ1-4|NA
CASSAKSGRGLFF
>TRBV29-1|NA|TRBJ2-1|NA
CSAGGREWSNEQFF
>TRBV20-1|NA|TRBJ2-7|NA
CSAPSGAEQYF
>TRBV27|NA|TRBJ1-2|TRBD1
CASSLGTGGIDGYTF
>TRBV5-1|NA|TRBJ1-3|NA
CASTSRSGNTIYF
>TRBV27|once|TRBJ2-7|TRBD1
CASSSTGTGSAEQYF
>TRBV2|NA|TRBJ2-1|TRBD2
CASSRTSGGAGEQFF
>TRBV20-1|NA|TRBJ2-3|NA
CSADSTPTQYF
>TRBV5-1|NA|TRBJ2-7|TRBD2
CASSFLAGGRSSYEQYF
>TRBV28|NA|TRBJ2-1|NA
CASSPAVGGKSGEQFF
>TRBV5-1|NA|TRBJ2-2|NA
CASSPTQGNTGELFF
>TRBV2|NA|TRBJ1-5|NA
CASSWNRDSNQPQHF
>TRBV6-5|NA|TRBJ1-1|NA
CASSYSGPDTEAFF
>TRBV7-3|many|TRBJ2-7|TRBD2
CASTRGLAGPSSYEQYF